The 27 T cell receptor beta chains below all came from one sample that was sequenced in a study of T cell changes during pregnancy in multiple sclerosis. Here immunoSEQ multiplex PCR was the method, and the copy in TCRdb shows in-frame clones only, minus some. The table lists approximately 61,000 clones, over 85% of them singletons. The sample consisted of peripheral blood, taken in the first trimester of pregnancy. The receptor source for this set is a female donor in good health, enrolled as a control in a pregnancy study.

The chain uses TRBV13 and TRBJ2-1; 8 bases fit TRBD2. CDR1 and CDR2 (germline): PRHDT, FYEKMQ (reference sequence). After removal of 5 bases from V and 8 bases from J, the junction contained 11 bases not matched to a gene. The CDR3 covers 15 residues. The CDR3, as DNA: TGTGCCAGCAGCCCCTTGGGCGGGGGGTTTGATGAGCAGTTCTTC. It codes for CASSPLGGGFDEQFF.

This clone was seen only once. J is TRBJ2-3 and V is TRBV6-6; D ambiguous. The CDR3 totals 15 residues. V lost 2 bases and J 0 bases, leaving 9 bases between the germline ends. Per germline, CDR1 MNHNY and CDR2 SVGAGI (reference sequence). The DNA for the CDR3 is TGTGCCAGCAGTTACATCGGCGGAAGCACAGATACGCAGTATTTT. Protein product: CASSYIGGSTDTQYF.

CDR3 amino acids: CASSFSVNTEAFF. Here the CDR3 DNA reads TGTGCCAGCAGCTTTTCGGTGAACACTGAAGCTTTCTTT. The chain has TRBV11-3 and TRBJ1-1, with D unclear. Looked up from germline, CDR1 is SGHNT and CDR2 is YENEEA. V lost 3 bases and J 0 bases, leaving 5 bases between the germline ends. The CDR3 covers 13 residues.

This sequence joins TRBV29-1 and TRBJ2-7; 7 nucleotides agree with TRBD1. Germline V gene data show CDR1 as SQVTM and CDR2 as ANQGSEA. Trimming at V came to 6 bases and at J to 3 bases, leaving 5 bases not matched to a gene. The CDR3 runs 12 residues. CDR3 coding DNA: TGCAGCGTACGCCGGGACAGCTACGAGCAGTACTTC. It yields the protein CSVRRDSYEQYF.

This chain joins TRBV19 and TRBJ2-6; 8 nucleotides align to TRBD1. Germline V gene data show CDR1 as LNHDA and CDR2 as SQIVND (reference sequence). The trim removed 1 base at V and 0 bases at J, leaving 5 bases unmatched. This CDR3 is 18 amino acids long. The CDR3 region is CASSIVGQVRSGANVLTF. In nucleotides, the CDR3 is TGTGCCAGTAGTATAGTGGGACAGGTTCGCTCTGGGGCCAACGTCCTGACTTTC.

This chain connects TRBV7-2 to TRBJ2-3, with TRBD2 identical over 12 bases. Germline V gene lookup returns CDR1 SGHTA and CDR2 FQGNSA. The CDR3 sequence is 17 residues long. Losses at the gene ends were 6 bases for V and 5 bases for J; bases not matched to a gene: 12. CDR3 bases: TGTGCCAGCAGTCCCGGACTAGCGGGGCTCGGTAGAGATACGCAGTATTTT. Protein: CASSPGLAGLGRDTQYF.

This clone was seen a handful of times. This chain uses TRBV28 with TRBJ2-2, with 9 bases identical to TRBD2. The V and J ends lost 0 bases and 1 base, in that order; junction bases with no gene match: 0. The CDR3 extends over 16 amino acids. CDR1 MDHEN and CDR2 SYDVKM come from the germline V gene. CDR3 DNA: TGTGCCAGCAGTTTATGGACTAGCGGGAACACCGGGGAGCTGTTTTTT. It encodes CASSLWTSGNTGELFF.

The rearrangement joins TRBV11-2 to TRBJ2-5; 15 bases are shared with TRBD2. With V trimmed by 5 bases and J by 2 bases, 3 bases remained unmatched. The CDR3 is 16 residues long. Germline V gene lookup returns CDR1 SGHAT and CDR2 FQNNGV. In DNA form, the CDR3 reads TGTGCCAGCAGCCCGGGACTAGCGGGGGGTCAAGAGACCCAGTACTTC. It translates to CASSPGLAGGQETQYF.

The rearrangement joins TRBV28 to TRBJ1-3; no firm D call. CDR3 length: 14 residues. From germline, CDR1 is MDHEN and CDR2 SYDVKM. Trimming cost V 6 bases and J 0 bases, with 9 bases left between them. CDR3 sequence: CASRHGSSGNTIYF. DNA of the CDR3: TGTGCCAGCAGACACGGGAGCTCTGGAAACACCATATATTTT.

J is TRBJ1-1 and V is TRBV16, with D tentatively TRBD1 (5 bases). V was cut by 3 bases and J by 4 bases, with 6 bases left in between. The length of the CDR3 is 12 residues. The germline V gene has CDR1 KGHSY and CDR2 FQNENV. In nucleotides, the CDR3 is TGTGCCAGCAGCCAGGGGCGCACTGAAGCTTTCTTT. The encoded protein is CASSQGRTEAFF.

This clone appeared once. The chain recombines TRBV6-1 with TRBJ2-3; possibly TRBD2 for D (6 bases). The germline V and J ends were trimmed by 6 bases and 14 bases, with 18 bases remaining between them. The germline V gene encodes CDR1 MNHNS and CDR2 SASEGT. The CDR3 runs to 12 residues. DNA of the CDR3: TGTGCCAGCAGAACCGGGACTGCTCGGACGTATTTT. It translates to CASRTGTARTYF.

This chain connects TRBV9 to TRBJ2-7; possibly TRBD2 for D (5 bases). The CDR3 extends over 15 amino acids. Trimming shortened V by 0 bases and J by 3 bases, and 13 bases separated the two germline ends. Germline V gene data show CDR1 as SGDLS and CDR2 as YYNGEE. The CDR3 DNA reads TGTGCCAGCAGCGTAGAAGTTAGCGAGATCTACGAGCAGTACTTC. It is translated as CASSVEVSEIYEQYF.

This clone came up once. The genes are TRBV7-3 and TRBJ2-2, with 10 bases fitting TRBD2. The germline gives CDR1 SGHTA, CDR2 FQGTGA. This CDR3 is 16 amino acids long. With V trimmed by 5 bases and J by 3 bases, 6 bases remained unmatched. This CDR3 reads CASSLLAGEYTGELFF. The CDR3, as DNA: TGTGCCAGCAGCCTCCTAGCGGGAGAGTACACCGGGGAGCTGTTTTTT. Full variable domain (missing parts from reference TRBV7-3 and TRBJ2-2): GAGVSQTPSNKVTEKGKYVELRCDPISGHTALYWYRQSLGQGPEFLIYFQGTGAADDSGLPNDRFFAVRPEGSVSTLKIQRTERGDSAVYLCASSLLAGEYTGELFFGEGSRLTVL.

This chain joins TRBV7-2 and TRBJ2-3; D is perhaps TRBD2 (5 bases). This CDR3 is built from 16 residues. V lost 4 bases to trimming and J lost 4 bases, with 18 bases between them. The germline CDR1 and CDR2 sequences are SGHTA and FQGNSA. The CDR3 coding sequence is TGTGCCAGCAGCTCCCGACTCACCGGGAACCCAGATACGCAGTATTTT. Translation gives CASSSRLTGNPDTQYF.

This chain joins TRBV28 and TRBJ2-1; D may be TRBD1 (6 bases). Trimming stripped 7 bases from V and 5 bases from J, with 27 bases between. The CDR3 covers 18 residues. In germline, CDR1 is MDHEN, CDR2 SYDVKM. The CDR3 bases are TGTGCCAGCAACCTCCATCCGGAACAGGGAAATGGGGACAATGAGCAGTTCTTC. Translating it yields CASNLHPEQGNGDNEQFF.

The V call is TRBV4-1, the J call TRBJ2-7; 9 bases are a match to TRBD1. Trimming took 4 bases from V and 4 from J; bases not matched to a gene: 2. The CDR3 has 13 residues. Germline values: CDR1 MGHRA, CDR2 YSYEKL. CDR3 sequence: CASSLDRGYEQYF. CDR3 nucleotide sequence: TGCGCCAGCAGCCTGGACAGGGGTTACGAGCAGTACTTC.

The rearrangement links TRBV5-4 to TRBJ2-7; D perhaps matches TRBD1 (7 bases). The CDR3 loop spans 16 amino acids. With 4 bases removed from V and 2 bases from J, the gap between germline ends came to 19 bases. Germline V lookup: CDR1 SGHNT, CDR2 YYREEE (reference sequence). The CDR3 nucleotides are TGTGCCAGCAGCCCAGGAGGGACAGCCTCTCCCTACGAGCAGTACTTC. Amino acids: CASSPGGTASPYEQYF.

This clone was observed a few times. The chain has TRBV18 and TRBJ1-1; D not resolved. V gave up 9 bases and J gave up 2 bases, with 19 bases separating them. The CDR3 contains 15 residues. Germline V CDR1 and CDR2: KGHSH, LQKENI. The CDR3, as DNA: TGTGCCAGTTCTACCGAGCCACCGGTTAACACTGAAGCTTTCTTT. Protein product: CASSTEPPVNTEAFF.

The V gene is TRBV18, the J gene TRBJ2-3; possible D gene TRBD1, 5 bases. The CDR3 is 16 amino acids. Between the trimmed V and J ends, which lost 1 base and 0 bases, there was a span of 11 bases. CDR1 KGHSH and CDR2 LQKENI come from the germline V gene. In DNA form, the CDR3 reads TGTGCCAGCTCACCACAGACAGTTATTAGCACAGATACGCAGTATTTT. The encoded protein is CASSPQTVISTDTQYF.

This clone was found a few times. V usage is TRBV29-1 and J usage is TRBJ1-1, with a tentative D call TRBD1 (6 bases). Germline loops: CDR1 SQVTM, CDR2 ANQGSEA. V dropped 7 bases and J dropped 1 base, with 10 bases sitting between them. This CDR3 region has 12 residues. The CDR3 loop reads CSGGQTNTEAFF. The CDR3 nucleotides are TGCAGCGGAGGACAGACGAACACTGAAGCTTTCTTT.

The chain employs TRBV4-3 and TRBJ1-2, with no clear D. The V gene lost 0 bases and the J gene lost 6 bases, with 23 bases spanning the gap. The CDR3 spans 18 residues. In germline, CDR1 is LGHNA, CDR2 YSLEER. The DNA for the CDR3 is TGCGCCAGCAGCCAAGATATAAATCAGGCGTTGTCGGTTGATGGCTACACCTTC. Residues: CASSQDINQALSVDGYTF.

In its sample, this clone was seen once. The V gene is TRBV7-7, the J gene TRBJ2-1, with D perhaps matching TRBD2 (6 bases). With 5 bases removed from V and 7 bases from J, the gap between germline ends came to 15 bases. Germline V gene data show CDR1 as SSHAT and CDR2 as FNYEAQ (reference sequence). The CDR3 contains 14 residues. Here the CDR3 DNA reads TGTGCCAGCAGCCACGGGACTTCGGGGAATGAGCAGTTCTTC. This codes for CASSHGTSGNEQFF.

The chain has TRBV19 and TRBJ2-3; no definite D call. Deletions cut 0 bases from V and 2 bases from J, with 6 bases between. Germline assignment: CDR1 LNHDA and CDR2 SQIVND (reference sequence). The CDR3 extends over 14 amino acids. CDR3 loop: CASSIDSNTDTQYF. For the CDR3, the DNA is TGTGCCAGTAGTATAGATTCTAACACAGATACGCAGTATTTT.

CDR3 coding DNA: TGTGCCAGCAGCCAGTGGCGGGGTAATTCACCCCTCCACTTT. This sequence encodes CASSQWRGNSPLHF. This chain joins TRBV4-2 and TRBJ1-6, with D uncertain. Trimming pared 3 bases from V and 6 bases from J, leaving 9 bases between. Germline values: CDR1 LGHNA, CDR2 YNFKEQ. This CDR3 has 14 residues.

The CDR3 region is CASSSRASGNTIYF. The CDR3 bases are TGTGCCAGCAGCAGCAGGGCTTCTGGAAACACCATATATTTT. This chain uses TRBV7-9 with TRBJ1-3, with TRBD1 as a possible D gene (5 bases). Germline CDR1 and CDR2: SEHNR and FQNEAQ (reference sequence). V was trimmed by 5 bases and J by 1 base, leaving 9 bases between them. This CDR3 region has 14 residues.

This clone was observed a handful of times. The rearrangement uses TRBV4-3 and TRBJ1-1, with D perhaps matching TRBD1 (6 bases). V lost 1 base and J 4 bases, leaving 7 bases between the germline ends. The CDR3 runs 13 residues. Germline V gives CDR1 LGHNA, CDR2 YSLEER. CDR3: CASSQVGGTEAFF. CDR3 coding DNA: TGCGCCAGCAGCCAAGTAGGGGGCACTGAAGCTTTCTTT.

The gene calls are TRBV28 and TRBJ2-3, with TRBD2 as a possible D gene (6 bases). The CDR3 contains 15 residues. Germline V CDR1 and CDR2: MDHEN, SYDVKM. Between the trimmed V and J ends, which lost 7 bases and 0 bases, there was a span of 14 bases. The CDR3 bases are TGTGCCAGCACTCAAAACCGGGAGAGCACAGATACGCAGTATTTT. Encoded protein: CASTQNRESTDTQYF.